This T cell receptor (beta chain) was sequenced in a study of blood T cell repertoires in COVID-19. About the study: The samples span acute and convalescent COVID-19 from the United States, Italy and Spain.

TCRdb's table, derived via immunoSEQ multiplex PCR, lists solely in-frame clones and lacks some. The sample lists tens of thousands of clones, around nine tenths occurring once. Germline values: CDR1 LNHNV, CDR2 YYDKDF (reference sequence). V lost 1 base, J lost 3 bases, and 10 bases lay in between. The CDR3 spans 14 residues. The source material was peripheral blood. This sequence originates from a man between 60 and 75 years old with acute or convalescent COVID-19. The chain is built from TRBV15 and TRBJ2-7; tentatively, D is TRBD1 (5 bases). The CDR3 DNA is TGTGCCACCAGCAGAGCGGCGCAGGGCTACGAGCAGTACTTC. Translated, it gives CATSRAAQGYEQYF.